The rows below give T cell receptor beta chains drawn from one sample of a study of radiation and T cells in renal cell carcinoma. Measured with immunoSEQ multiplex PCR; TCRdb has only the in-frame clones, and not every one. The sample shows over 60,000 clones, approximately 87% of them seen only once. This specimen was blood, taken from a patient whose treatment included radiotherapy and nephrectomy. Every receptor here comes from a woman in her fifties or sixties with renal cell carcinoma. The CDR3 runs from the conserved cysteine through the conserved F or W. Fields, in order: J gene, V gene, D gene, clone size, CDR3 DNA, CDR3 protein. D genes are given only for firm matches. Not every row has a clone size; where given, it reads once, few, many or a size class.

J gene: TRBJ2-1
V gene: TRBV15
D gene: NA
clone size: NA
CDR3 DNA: TGTGCCACCAGCAGAGATCTTGCGGGTTACAGCTCCTACAATGAGCAGTTCTTC
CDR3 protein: CATSRDLAGYSSYNEQFF

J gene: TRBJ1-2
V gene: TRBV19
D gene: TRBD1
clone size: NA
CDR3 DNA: TGTGCCAGTAGCAATGGACAGGAAAAGGACTACACCTTC
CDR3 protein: CASSNGQEKDYTF

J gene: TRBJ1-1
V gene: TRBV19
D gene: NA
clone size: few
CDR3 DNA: TGTGCCACTTCCGGGCTTGCGGTCACTGAAGCTTTCTTT
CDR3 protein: CATSGLAVTEAFF

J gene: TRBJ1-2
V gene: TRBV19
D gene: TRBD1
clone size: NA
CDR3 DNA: TGTGCCAGTAGTATGTTGAGCCGTGTTGGGGACAGGGGAGGCTACACCTTC
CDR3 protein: CASSMLSRVGDRGGYTF

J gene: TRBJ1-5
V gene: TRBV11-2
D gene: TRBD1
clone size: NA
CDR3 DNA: TGTGCCAGCAGCTTCACGGGACAGGGTGGACAGCCCCAGCATTTT
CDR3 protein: CASSFTGQGGQPQHF

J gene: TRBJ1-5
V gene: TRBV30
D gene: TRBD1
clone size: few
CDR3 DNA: TGTGCCTGGAGGGGTCCAGGGGGAAATCAGCCCCAGCATTTT
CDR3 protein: CAWRGPGGNQPQHF

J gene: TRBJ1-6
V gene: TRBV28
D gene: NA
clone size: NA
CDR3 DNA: TGTGCCAGCAGTGATGTCCAGTACTATAATTCACCCCTCCACTTT
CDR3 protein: CASSDVQYYNSPLHF

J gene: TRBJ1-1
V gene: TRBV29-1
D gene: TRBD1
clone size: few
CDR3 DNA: TGCAGCGTACTCCACAGGGGTGGGACTGAAGCTTTCTTT
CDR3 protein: CSVLHRGGTEAFF

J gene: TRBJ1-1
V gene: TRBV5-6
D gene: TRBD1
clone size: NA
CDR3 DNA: TGTGCCAGCAGCTTGACAGGGGGAGGGCAGGAGGACACTGAAGCTTTCTTT
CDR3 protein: CASSLTGGGQEDTEAFF

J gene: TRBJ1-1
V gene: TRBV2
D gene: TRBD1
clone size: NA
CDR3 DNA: TGTGCCAGCAGTGAAAGGACAGGGGGAAGTGAAGCTTTCTTT
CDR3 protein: CASSERTGGSEAFF

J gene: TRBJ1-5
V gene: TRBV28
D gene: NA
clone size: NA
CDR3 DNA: TGTGCCAGCAGTCTTTTGTGGGATAGCAATCAGCCCCAGCATTTT
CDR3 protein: CASSLLWDSNQPQHF

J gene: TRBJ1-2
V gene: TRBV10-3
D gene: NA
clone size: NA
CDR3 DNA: TGTGCCATCAGTGAGTCGGCGGGGGATAACTATGGCTACACCTTC
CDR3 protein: CAISESAGDNYGYTF

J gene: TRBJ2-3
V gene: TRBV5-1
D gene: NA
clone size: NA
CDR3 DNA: TGCGCCAGCAGCTTCGGCACAGATACGCAGTATTTT
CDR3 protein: CASSFGTDTQYF

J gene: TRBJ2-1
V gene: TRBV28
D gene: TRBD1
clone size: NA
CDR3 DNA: TGTGCCAGCAGTCCGACAGGGGGCAAGGTCTACAATGAGCAGTTCTTC
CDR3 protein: CASSPTGGKVYNEQFF

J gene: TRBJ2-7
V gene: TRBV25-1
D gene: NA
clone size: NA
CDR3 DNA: TGTGCCAGCAGTGCGATCAACGAGCAGTACTTC
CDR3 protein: CASSAINEQYF

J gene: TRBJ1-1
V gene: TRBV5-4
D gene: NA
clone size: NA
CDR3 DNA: TGTGCCAGCAGCCATAATATGAACACTGAAGCTTTCTTT
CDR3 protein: CASSHNMNTEAFF

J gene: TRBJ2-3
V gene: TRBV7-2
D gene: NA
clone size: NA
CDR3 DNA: TGTGCCAGCAGCTTAGGTGGGAGGAGCACAGATACGCAGTATTTT
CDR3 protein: CASSLGGRSTDTQYF

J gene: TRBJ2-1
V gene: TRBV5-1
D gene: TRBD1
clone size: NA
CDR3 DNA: TGCGCCAGCAGCCGAACGGGACAGGGTGGCGATGAGCAGTTCTTC
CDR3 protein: CASSRTGQGGDEQFF

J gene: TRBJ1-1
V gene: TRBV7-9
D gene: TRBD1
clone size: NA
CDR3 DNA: TGTGCCAGCAGCTTAGGAGACAGGGGCACTGAAGCTTTCTTT
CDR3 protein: CASSLGDRGTEAFF

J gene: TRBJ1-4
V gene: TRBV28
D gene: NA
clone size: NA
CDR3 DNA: TGTGCCAGCAGTTGGATCTTGAGAAATGAAAAACTGTTTTTT
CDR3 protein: CASSWILRNEKLFF

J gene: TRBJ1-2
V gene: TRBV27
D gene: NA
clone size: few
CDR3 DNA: TGTGCCAGCAGTCTCGACATCAAGAACTATGGCTACACCTTC
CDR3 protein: CASSLDIKNYGYTF

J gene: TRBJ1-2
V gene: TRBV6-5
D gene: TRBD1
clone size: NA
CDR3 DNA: TGTGCCAGCAGACACCCTCCCGGGGGACAGGATGGCTACACCTTC
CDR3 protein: CASRHPPGGQDGYTF

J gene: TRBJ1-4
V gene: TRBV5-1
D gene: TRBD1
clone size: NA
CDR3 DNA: TGCGCCAGCAGCTCTACAGGGGTGGAGACTAATGAAAAACTGTTTTTT
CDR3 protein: CASSSTGVETNEKLFF

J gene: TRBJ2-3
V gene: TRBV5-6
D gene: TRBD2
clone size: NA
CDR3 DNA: TGTGCCAGCAGCTTGTCTCCTAGCGGGGTGGGCACAGATACGCAGTATTTT
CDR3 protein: CASSLSPSGVGTDTQYF

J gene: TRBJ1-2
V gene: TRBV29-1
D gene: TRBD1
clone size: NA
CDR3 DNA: TGCAGCGTTGAGCATGGAGGGGGCCCCTATGGCTACACCTTC
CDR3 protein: CSVEHGGGPYGYTF

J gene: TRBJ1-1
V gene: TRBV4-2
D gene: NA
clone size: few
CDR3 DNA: TGTGCCAGCAGCCCGTGGACGTCGAACACTGAAGCTTTCTTT
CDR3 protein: CASSPWTSNTEAFF

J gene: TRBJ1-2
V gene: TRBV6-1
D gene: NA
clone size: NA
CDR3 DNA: TGTGCCAGCAGTGAGGCCAGGGGCGGCTATGGCTACACCTTC
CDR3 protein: CASSEARGGYGYTF

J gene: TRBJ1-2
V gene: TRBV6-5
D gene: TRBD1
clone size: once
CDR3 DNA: TGTGCCAGCAGCCCCCGCCGACAGGGAGGGCACGGCTACACCTTC
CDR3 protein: CASSPRRQGGHGYTF

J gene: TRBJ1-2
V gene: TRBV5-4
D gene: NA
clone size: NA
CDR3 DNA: TGTGCCAGCAGCTTGGCCGGTCAGAGCTATGGCTACACCTTC
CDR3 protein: CASSLAGQSYGYTF

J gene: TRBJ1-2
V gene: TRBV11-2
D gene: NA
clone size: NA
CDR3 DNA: TGTGCCAGCAGCTTAGACAGGGCGAGTGGCTACACCTTC
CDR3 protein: CASSLDRASGYTF

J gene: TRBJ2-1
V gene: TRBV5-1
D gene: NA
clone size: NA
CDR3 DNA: TGCGCCAGCAGCTTGGGCCAGGGAGGTTCCTACAATGAGCAGTTCTTC
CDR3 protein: CASSLGQGGSYNEQFF

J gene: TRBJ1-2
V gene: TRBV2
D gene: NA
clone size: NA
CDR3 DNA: TGTGCCAGCAGCCCTGGCCAGGGGTACGGCTACACCTTC
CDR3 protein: CASSPGQGYGYTF

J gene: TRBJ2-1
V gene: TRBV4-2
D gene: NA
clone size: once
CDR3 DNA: TGTGCCAGCAGCCCATCTCACGGGGCCAGCTCCTACAATGAGCAGTTCTTC
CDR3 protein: CASSPSHGASSYNEQFF

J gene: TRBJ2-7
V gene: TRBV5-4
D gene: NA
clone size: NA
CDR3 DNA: TGTGCCAGCAGCTTGGCCAGGGGAGGCTACGAGCAGTACTTC
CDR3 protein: CASSLARGGYEQYF

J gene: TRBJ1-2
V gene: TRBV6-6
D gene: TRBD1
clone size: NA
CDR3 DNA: TGTGCCAGCAGTTACCGGACAGGGGGTGGCTACACCTTC
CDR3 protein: CASSYRTGGGYTF

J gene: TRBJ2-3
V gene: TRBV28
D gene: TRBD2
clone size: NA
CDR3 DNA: TGTGCCAGCAGTTTACTAGATGCGGGGGGCGCCCAAGATACGCAGTATTTT
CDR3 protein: CASSLLDAGGAQDTQYF

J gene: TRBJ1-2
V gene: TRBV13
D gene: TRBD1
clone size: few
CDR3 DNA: TGTGCCAGCAGCTCACTCGAGACAGGGTTTGTCGATGGCTACACCTTC
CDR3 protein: CASSSLETGFVDGYTF

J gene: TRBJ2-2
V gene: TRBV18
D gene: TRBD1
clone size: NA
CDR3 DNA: TGTGCCAGCTCACCCTCCCCGGACAGGGGGACCGGGGAGCTGTTTTTT
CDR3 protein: CASSPSPDRGTGELFF

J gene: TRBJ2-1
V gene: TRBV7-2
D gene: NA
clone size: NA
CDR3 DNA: TGTGCCAGCAGCTGGGGACCCAACGGTGAGCAGTTCTTC
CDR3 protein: CASSWGPNGEQFF

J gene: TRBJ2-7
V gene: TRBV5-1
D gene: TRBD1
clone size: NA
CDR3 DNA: TGCGCCAGCAGCTTGGGGCCGGGACAGGGGTACGAGCAGTACTTC
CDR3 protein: CASSLGPGQGYEQYF

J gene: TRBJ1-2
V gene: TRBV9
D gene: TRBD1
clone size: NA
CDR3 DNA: TGTGCCAGCAGCGTAGCCGGGACAGGTAACTATGGCTACACCTTC
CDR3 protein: CASSVAGTGNYGYTF

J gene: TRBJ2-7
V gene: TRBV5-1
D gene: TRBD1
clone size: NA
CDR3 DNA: TGCGCCAGCAGCCAGAGAGGGACAGGGGGCGACGAGCAGTACTTC
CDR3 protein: CASSQRGTGGDEQYF

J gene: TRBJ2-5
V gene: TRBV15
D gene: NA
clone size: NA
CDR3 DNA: TGTGCCACCAGCAGAGATCACGGCCAAGAGACCCAGTACTTC
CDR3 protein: CATSRDHGQETQYF

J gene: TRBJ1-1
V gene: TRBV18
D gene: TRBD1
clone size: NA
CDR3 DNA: TGTGCCAGCTCGCCGGGACAGGGGGGGGCAGAAGCTTTCTTT
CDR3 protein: CASSPGQGGAEAFF

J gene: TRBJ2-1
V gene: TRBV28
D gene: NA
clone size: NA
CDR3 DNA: TGTGCCAGCAGTTTATCCCCGGCCAGAAATGAGCAGTTCTTC
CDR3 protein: CASSLSPARNEQFF

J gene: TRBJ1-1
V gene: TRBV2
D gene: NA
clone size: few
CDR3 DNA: TGTGCCACAGCTTTGGGGCGGTTGGGCACTGAAGCTTTCTTT
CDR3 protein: CATALGRLGTEAFF

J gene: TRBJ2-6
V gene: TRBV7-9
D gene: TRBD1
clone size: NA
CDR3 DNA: TGTGCCAGCAGCTTACTGGGACAGGGAAAACCTGGGGCCAACGTCCTGACTTTC
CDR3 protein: CASSLLGQGKPGANVLTF

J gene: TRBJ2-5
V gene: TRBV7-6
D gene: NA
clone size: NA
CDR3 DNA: TGTGCCAGCGTCGAGACAGCTCGAGGAGAGACCCAGTACTTC
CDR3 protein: CASVETARGETQYF

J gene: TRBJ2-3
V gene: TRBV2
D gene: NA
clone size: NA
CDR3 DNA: TGTGCCAGCAGCAACACAGATACGCAGTATTTT
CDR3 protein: CASSNTDTQYF

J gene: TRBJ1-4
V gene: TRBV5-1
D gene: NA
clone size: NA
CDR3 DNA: TGCGCCAGCAGCTTGTCGGCAGGTGGCGAAAAACTGTTTTTT
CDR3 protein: CASSLSAGGEKLFF

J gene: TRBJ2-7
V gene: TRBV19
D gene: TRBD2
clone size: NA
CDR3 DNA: TGTGCCAGTAGTATAATCCTAGCGGGAGGCGAGCAGTACTTC
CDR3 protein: CASSIILAGGEQYF

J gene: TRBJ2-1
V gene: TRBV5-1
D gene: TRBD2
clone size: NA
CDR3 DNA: TGCGCCAGCAGCGAGGGACTAACCCACAATGAGCAGTTCTTC
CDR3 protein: CASSEGLTHNEQFF

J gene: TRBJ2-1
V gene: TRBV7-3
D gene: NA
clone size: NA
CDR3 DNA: TGTGCCAGCAGCTTAGGCGGCTACAAGGAGCAGTTCTTC
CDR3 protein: CASSLGGYKEQFF